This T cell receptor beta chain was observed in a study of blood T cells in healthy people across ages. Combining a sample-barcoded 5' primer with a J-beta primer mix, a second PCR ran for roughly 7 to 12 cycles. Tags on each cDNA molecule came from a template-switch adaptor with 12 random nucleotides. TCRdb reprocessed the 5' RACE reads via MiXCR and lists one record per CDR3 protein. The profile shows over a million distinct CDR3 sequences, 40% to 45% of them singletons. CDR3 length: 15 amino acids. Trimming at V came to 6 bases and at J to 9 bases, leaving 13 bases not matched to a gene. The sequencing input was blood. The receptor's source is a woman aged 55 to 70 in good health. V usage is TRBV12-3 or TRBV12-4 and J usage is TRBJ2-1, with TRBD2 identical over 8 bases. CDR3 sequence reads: CASRLTSGAKSEQFF. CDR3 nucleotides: TGTGCCAGCAGACTAACTAGCGGAGCTAAGAGTGAGCAGTTCTTC.